The sequence of this T cell receptor beta chain was determined in a study of T cell responses to AZD1222 COVID-19 vaccine. Whole-study results and caveats: Among the donors, most were white British and more were female, and clonal diversity was possibly underestimated.

About this clone: Its antigen remains unidentified.

Assay: immunoSEQ multiplex PCR; the TCRdb copy retains only in-frame clones and omits some. Among some 86,000 clones listed, 78% were seen once. Trimming removed 9 bases from V and 0 bases from J, with 16 bases in between. The CDR3 totals 15 residues. Germline CDR1 reads KGHDR; CDR2 reads SFDVKD. V usage is TRBV24-1 and J usage is TRBJ1-2; D perhaps matches TRBD1 (5 bases). This clonotype was sampled from an adult in good health. Sequencing used peripheral blood, obtained on day 0 of AZD1222 vaccination. CDR3 amino acids: CATAEGRASNYGYTF. The CDR3 DNA sequence: TGTGCCACCGCAGAGGGCAGGGCGTCTAACTATGGCTACACCTTC.